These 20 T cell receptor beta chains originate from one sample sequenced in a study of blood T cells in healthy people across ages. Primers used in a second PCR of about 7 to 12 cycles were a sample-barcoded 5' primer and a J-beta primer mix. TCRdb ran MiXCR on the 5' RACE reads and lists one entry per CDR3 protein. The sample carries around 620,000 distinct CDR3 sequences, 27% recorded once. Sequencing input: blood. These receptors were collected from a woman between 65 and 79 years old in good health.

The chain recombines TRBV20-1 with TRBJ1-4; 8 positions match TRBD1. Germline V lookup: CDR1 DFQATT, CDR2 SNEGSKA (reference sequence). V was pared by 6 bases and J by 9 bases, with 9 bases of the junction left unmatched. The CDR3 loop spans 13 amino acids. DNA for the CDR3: TGCAGTGCCCCGGACAGGGTCCCCAAAAAACTGTTTTTT. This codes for CSAPDRVPKKLFF.

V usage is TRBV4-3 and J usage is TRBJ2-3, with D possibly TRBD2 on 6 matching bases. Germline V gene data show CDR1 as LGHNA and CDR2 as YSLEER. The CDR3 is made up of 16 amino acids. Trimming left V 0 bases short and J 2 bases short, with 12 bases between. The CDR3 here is CASSQDGGSFTDTQYF. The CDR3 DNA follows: TGCGCCAGCAGCCAAGATGGGGGGTCCTTCACAGATACGCAGTATTTT.

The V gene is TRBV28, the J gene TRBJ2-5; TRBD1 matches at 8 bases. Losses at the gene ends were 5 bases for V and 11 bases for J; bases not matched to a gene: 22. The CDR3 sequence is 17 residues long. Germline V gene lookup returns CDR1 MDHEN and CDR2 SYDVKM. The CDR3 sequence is CASSRPRGDRSLWEQYF. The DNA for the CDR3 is TGTGCCAGCAGTCGCCCTCGAGGGGACAGGAGTTTATGGGAGCAGTACTTC.

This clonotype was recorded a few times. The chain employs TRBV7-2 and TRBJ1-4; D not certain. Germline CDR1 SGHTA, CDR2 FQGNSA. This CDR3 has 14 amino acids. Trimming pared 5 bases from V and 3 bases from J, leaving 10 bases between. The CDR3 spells CASSPGRANEKLFF. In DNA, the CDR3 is TGTGCCAGCAGCCCCGGCCGGGCTAATGAAAAACTGTTTTTT. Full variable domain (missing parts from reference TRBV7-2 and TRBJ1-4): GAGVSQSPSNKVTEKGKDVELRCDPISGHTALYWYRQSLGQGLEFLIYFQGNSAPDKSGLPSDRFSAERTGGSVSTLTIQRTQQEDSAVYLCASSPGRANEKLFFGSGTQLSVL.

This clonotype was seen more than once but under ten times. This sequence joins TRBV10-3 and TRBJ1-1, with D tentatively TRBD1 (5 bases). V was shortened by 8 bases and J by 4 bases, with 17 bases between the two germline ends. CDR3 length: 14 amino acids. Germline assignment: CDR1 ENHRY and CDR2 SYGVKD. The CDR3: CAIVFDAGFTEAFF. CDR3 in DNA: TGTGCCATCGTATTCGATGCAGGGTTCACTGAAGCTTTCTTT.

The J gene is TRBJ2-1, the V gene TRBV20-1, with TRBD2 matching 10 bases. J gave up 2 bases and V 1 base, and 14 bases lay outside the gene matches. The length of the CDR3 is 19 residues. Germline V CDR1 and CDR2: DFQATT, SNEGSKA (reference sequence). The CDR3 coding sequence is TGCAGTGCTAGAGGGCCTGGGACTAGCGTCGGAGGTACCTACAATGAGCAGTTCTTC. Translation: CSARGPGTSVGGTYNEQFF.

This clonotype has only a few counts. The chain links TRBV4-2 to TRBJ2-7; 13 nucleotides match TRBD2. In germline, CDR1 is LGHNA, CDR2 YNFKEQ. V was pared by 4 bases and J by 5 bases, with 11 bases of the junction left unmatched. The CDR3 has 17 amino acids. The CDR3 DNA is TGTGCCAGCAGCCCCTTGAACTTACTAGCGGGGGGGGACGAGCAGTACTTC. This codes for CASSPLNLLAGGDEQYF.

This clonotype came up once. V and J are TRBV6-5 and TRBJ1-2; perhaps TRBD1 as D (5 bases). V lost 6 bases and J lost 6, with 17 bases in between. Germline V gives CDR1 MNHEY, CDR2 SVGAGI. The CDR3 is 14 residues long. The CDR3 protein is CASSQTDGANGYTF. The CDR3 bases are TGTGCCAGCAGCCAAACCGACGGGGCGAATGGCTACACCTTC.

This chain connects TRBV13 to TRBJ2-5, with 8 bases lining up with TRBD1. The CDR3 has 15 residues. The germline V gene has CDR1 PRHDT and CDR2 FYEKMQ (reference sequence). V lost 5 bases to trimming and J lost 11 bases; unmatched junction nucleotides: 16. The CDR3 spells CASSHLGTGHPGQYF. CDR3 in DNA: TGTGCCAGCAGCCATCTAGGGACAGGACACCCAGGTCAGTACTTC.

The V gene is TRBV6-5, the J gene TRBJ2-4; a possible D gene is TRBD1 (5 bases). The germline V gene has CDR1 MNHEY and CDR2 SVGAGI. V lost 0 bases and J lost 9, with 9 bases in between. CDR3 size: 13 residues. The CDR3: CASSYSRAGIQYF. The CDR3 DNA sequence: TGTGCCAGCAGTTACTCCAGGGCCGGCATTCAGTACTTC.

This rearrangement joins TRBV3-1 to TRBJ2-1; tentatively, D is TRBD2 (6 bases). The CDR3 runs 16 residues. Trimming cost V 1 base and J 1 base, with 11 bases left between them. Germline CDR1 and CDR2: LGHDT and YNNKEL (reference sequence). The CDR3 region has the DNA TGTGCCAGCAGCCAAGCTCCGACTAGGTCCTACAATGAGCAGTTCTTC. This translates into CASSQAPTRSYNEQFF.

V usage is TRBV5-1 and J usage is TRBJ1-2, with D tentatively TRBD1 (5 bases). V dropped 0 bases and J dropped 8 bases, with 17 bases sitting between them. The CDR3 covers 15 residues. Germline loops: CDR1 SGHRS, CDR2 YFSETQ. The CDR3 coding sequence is TGCGCCAGCAGCTTGGACGAGGGGCGACTTTGGGGCTACACCTTC. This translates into CASSLDEGRLWGYTF. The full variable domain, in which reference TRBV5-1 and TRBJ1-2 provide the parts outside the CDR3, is KAGVTQTPRYLIKTRGQQVTLSCSPISGHRSVSWYQQTPGQGLQFLFEYFSETQRNKGNFPGRFSGRQFSNSRSEMNVSTLELGDSALYLCASSLDEGRLWGYTFGSGTRLTVV.

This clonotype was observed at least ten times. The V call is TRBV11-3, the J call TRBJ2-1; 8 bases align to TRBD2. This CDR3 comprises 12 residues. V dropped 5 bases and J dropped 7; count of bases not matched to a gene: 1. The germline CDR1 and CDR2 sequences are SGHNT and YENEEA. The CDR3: CASSRGGNEQFF. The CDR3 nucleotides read TGTGCCAGCAGCCGCGGGGGGAATGAGCAGTTCTTC.

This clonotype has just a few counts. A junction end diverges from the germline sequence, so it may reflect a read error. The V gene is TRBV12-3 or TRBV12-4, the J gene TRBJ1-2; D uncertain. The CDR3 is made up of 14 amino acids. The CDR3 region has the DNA TGCGCCAGCAAAGCCGTCGGGCTTCACTATGGCTACACCTTC. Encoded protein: CASKAVGLHYGYTF.

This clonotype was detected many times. CDR3 in amino acids: CASSPWGKYYNEQFF. The CDR3 DNA sequence: TGTGCCAGCAGCCCGTGGGGGAAGTACTACAATGAGCAGTTCTTC. The chain joins TRBV7-9 to TRBJ2-1, with D possibly being TRBD1 or TRBD2 (5 bases each). Between the trimmed V and J ends, which lost 5 bases and 3 bases, there was a span of 14 bases. This CDR3 is built from 15 residues. Per the germline V gene, CDR1 is SEHNR and CDR2 is FQNEAQ (reference sequence).

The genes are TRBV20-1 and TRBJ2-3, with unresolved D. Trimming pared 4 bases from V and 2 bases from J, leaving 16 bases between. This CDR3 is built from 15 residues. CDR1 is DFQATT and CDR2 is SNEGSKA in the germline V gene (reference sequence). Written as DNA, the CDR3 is TGCAGTGCTAACCTTAGACTGAGTAACACAGATACGCAGTATTTT. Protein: CSANLRLSNTDTQYF.

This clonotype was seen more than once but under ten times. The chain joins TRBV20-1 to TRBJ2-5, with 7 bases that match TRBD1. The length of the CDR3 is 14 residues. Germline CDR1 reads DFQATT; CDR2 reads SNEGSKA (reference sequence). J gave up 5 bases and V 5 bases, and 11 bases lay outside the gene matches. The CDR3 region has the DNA TGCAGTGCTCACGGGACAGTAATAGGGGAGACCCAGTACTTC. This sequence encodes CSAHGTVIGETQYF.

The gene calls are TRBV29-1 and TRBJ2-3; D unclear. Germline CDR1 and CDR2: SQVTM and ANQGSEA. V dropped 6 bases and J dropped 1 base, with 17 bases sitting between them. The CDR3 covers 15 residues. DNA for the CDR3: TGCAGCGTCTCCCGCGGTGCGACCCGCACAGATACGCAGTATTTT. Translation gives CSVSRGATRTDTQYF.

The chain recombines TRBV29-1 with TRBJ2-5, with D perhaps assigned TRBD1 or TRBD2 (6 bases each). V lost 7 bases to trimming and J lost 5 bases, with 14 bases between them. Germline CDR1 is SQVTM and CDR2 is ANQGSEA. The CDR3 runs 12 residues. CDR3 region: CSGVGGDETQYF. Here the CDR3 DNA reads TGCAGCGGCGTGGGGGGCGATGAGACCCAGTACTTC.

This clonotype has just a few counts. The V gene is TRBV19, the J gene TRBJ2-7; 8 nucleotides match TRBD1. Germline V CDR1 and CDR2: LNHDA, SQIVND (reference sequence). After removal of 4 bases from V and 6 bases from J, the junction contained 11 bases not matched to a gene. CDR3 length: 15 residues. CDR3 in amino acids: CASSNPGGASFEQYF. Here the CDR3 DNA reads TGTGCCAGTAGTAACCCAGGGGGCGCTTCTTTCGAGCAGTACTTC.